A single sample gave rise to the 11 T cell receptor beta chains below, sequenced in a study of cytomegalovirus exposure and HLA in healthy donors. This PCR relied on a set of 60 Vbeta primers and 13 Jbeta primers. Using immunoSEQ multiplex PCR, the repertoire was profiled, and TCRdb retains in-frame clones only, with some absent. The profile covers over 100,000 clones, with around 64% appearing a single time and about 9% taken by the ten largest. The source material was PBMCs. These receptors were taken from a man aged 30-40 years in good health and CMV-seropositive.

This sequence joins TRBV7-3 and TRBJ1-2; TRBD1 is a possible D gene (5 bases). CDR1 is SGHTA, CDR2 FQGTGA, per germline. The V end lost 10 bases, the J end lost 0 bases, and 18 bases lay between the germline ends. The CDR3 consists of 15 residues. CDR3 bases: TGTGCCACCCGGGGGGACCGCTTTTCTAACTATGGCTACACCTTC. Translated, it gives CATRGDRFSNYGYTF. Combining the CDR3 with reference TRBV7-3 and TRBJ1-2 gives the whole variable domain GAGVSQTPSNKVTEKGKYVELRCDPISGHTALYWYRQSLGQGPEFLIYFQGTGAADDSGLPNDRFFAVRPEGSVSTLKIQRTERGDSAVYLCATRGDRFSNYGYTFGSGTRLTVV.

The chain combines TRBV5-1 with TRBJ1-2, with D possibly being TRBD1 (6 bases). V dropped 5 bases and J dropped 5 bases, with 19 bases sitting between them. In germline, CDR1 is SGHRS, CDR2 YFSETQ. The CDR3 spans 15 residues. CDR3 residues: CASSTTGSSPYGYTF. The DNA of the CDR3 is TGCGCCAGCAGTACCACAGGGTCCTCCCCTTATGGCTACACCTTC.

This clone was detected once. The chain couples TRBV11-3 to TRBJ2-1; D remains unclear. CDR1 is SGHNT, CDR2 YENEEA, per germline. Trimming pared 2 bases from V and 0 bases from J, leaving 5 bases between. CDR3 size: 14 residues. CDR3 in DNA: TGTGCCAGCAGCTTACTAGTCTCCTACAATGAGCAGTTCTTC. This gives the protein CASSLLVSYNEQFF.

V gene TRBV7-8 combines with J gene TRBJ2-2; perhaps TRBD1 as D (6 bases). The germline V and J ends were trimmed by 7 bases and 5 bases, with 20 bases remaining between them. Germline CDR1 reads SGHVS; CDR2 reads FQNEAQ. There are 16 residues in the CDR3. CDR3 nucleotide sequence: TGTGCCAGCACGCTCCTAGGGGGTGGTCGGACCGGGGAGCTGTTTTTT. This translates into CASTLLGGGRTGELFF.

The genes are TRBV19 and TRBJ1-1; a weak D match, TRBD1 (6 bases). V was clipped by 6 bases and J by 3 bases, with 14 bases between them. CDR1 and CDR2 from the germline V gene are LNHDA and SQIVND (reference sequence). The CDR3 length is 14 residues. CDR3 nucleotides: TGTGCCAGTAGGGAGCAGGGGATGTACACTGAAGCTTTCTTT. This codes for CASREQGMYTEAFF.

The chain uses TRBV6-6 and TRBJ2-7; tentatively, D is TRBD1 (5 bases). CDR1 and CDR2 from the germline V gene are MNHNY and SVGAGI (reference sequence). V gave up 2 bases and J gave up 3 bases, with 8 bases separating them. The CDR3 is 13 residues long. CDR3 sequence (DNA): TGTGCCAGCAGTTACGACAGATTCTACGAGCAGTACGTC. Translating it yields CASSYDRFYEQYV.

The rearrangement uses TRBV13 and TRBJ2-7; D may be TRBD1 (5 bases). Germline V gives CDR1 PRHDT, CDR2 FYEKMQ (reference sequence). CDR3 length: 14 amino acids. Trimming removed 0 bases at V and 5 bases at J, with 11 bases between. The CDR3 DNA reads as TGTGCCAGCAGCTTAGGTGTCAGGGTCCACGAGCAGTACGTC. This sequence encodes CASSLGVRVHEQYV.

The chain employs TRBV7-8 and TRBJ1-2; 9 positions agree with TRBD1. J lost 7 bases, V lost 4 bases, and 10 bases had no gene match. The CDR3 spans 15 residues. Germline lookup yields CDR1 SGHVS and CDR2 FQNEAQ. Written as DNA, the CDR3 is TGTGCCAGCAGCTCATCCCCGGGACAGGGACGTGGCTACACCTTC. Its protein is CASSSSPGQGRGYTF.

The CDR3 nucleotides are TGCGCCAGCAGCCAAGTTAAGGCAAACATCAGGGGGTGGTTCTTC. It translates to CASSQVKANIRGWFF. The chain recombines TRBV4-1 with TRBJ2-1; the match to TRBD1 covers 7 bases. Germline assignment: CDR1 MGHRA and CDR2 YSYEKL. The CDR3 runs to 15 residues. J lost 15 bases, V lost 1 base, and 15 bases had no gene match.

This clone occurred once. The chain couples TRBV27 to TRBJ1-1; D is uncertain. CDR1 is MNHEY and CDR2 is SMNVEV in the germline V gene (reference sequence). This CDR3 is built from 10 residues. The V end was cut by 3 bases, the J end by 11 bases, with 7 bases between. The CDR3 DNA reads as TGTGCCAGCAGTTTGCAGAGGGCTTTCTTT. Translated: CASSLQRAFF.

This clone was found a few times. The chain combines TRBV5-8 with TRBJ2-7, with a weak D call TRBD2 (6 bases). The length of the CDR3 is 12 residues. In germline, CDR1 is SGHTS, CDR2 YDEGEE. V was shortened by 6 bases and J by 3 bases, with 10 bases between the two germline ends. CDR3 nucleotide sequence: TGTGCCAGCACCCCGCGGGGCTACGAGCAGTACGTC. Its protein product is CASTPRGYEQYV.